This TCR beta chain was captured by sequencing in a study of T-cell reconstitution after alpha-beta-depleted transplantation in children. The sample holds many counts of this clonotype. The CDR3 loop spans 15 amino acids. The V end was cut by 6 bases, the J end by 2 bases, with 17 bases between. Per the germline V gene, CDR1 is SNHLY and CDR2 is FYNNEI. Using unique molecular identifiers, the investigators prepared the TCRbeta library. TCRdb re-called the PCR reads through MiXCR, storing one row per CDR3 protein. The sample carries hundreds of thousands of distinct CDR3 sequences, approximately 10% recorded once.

This TCR derives from a human donor who donated a stem cell graft to a child with acute myeloid leukemia. The V gene is TRBV2, the J gene TRBJ2-7; D unclear. The input for sequencing was PBMCs from the stem cell graft donor, taken from the stem cell graft. The CDR3 reads CASSKSLGNPYEQYF. The CDR3 nucleotides are TGTGCCAGCAGCAAGTCATTGGGGAACCCCTACGAGCAGTACTTC.